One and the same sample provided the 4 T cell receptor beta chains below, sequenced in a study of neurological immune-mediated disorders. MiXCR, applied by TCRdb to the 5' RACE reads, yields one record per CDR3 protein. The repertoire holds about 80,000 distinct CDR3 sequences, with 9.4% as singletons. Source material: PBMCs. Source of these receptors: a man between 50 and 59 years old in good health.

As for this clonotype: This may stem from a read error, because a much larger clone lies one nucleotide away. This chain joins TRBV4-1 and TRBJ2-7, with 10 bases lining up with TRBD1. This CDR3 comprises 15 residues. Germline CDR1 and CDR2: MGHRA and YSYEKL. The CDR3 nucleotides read TGCGCCAGCAGCCAGTCCGGGACAGGGGCTTACGACCAGTACTTC. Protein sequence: CASSQSGTGAYDQYF.

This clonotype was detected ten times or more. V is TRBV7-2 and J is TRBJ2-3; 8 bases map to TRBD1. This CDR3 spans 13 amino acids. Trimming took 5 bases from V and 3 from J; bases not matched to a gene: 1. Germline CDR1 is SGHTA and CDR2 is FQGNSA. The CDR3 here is CASSRTGTDTQYF. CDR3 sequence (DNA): TGTGCCAGCAGCCGGACAGGGACAGATACGCAGTATTTT.

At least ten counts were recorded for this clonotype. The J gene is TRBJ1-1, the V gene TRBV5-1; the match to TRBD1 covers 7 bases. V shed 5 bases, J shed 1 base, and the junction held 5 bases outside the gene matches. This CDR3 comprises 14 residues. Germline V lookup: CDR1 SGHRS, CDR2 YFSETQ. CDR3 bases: TGCGCCAGCAGTCCTCAGGGGGGGAACACTGAAGCTTTCTTT. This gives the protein CASSPQGGNTEAFF.

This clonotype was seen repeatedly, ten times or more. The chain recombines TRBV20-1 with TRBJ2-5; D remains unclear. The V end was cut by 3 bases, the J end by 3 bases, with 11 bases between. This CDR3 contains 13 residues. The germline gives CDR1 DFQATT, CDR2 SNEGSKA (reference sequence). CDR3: CSARGTSKETQYF. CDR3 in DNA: TGCAGTGCTAGGGGAACAAGTAAAGAGACCCAGTACTTC.